The 2 T cell receptor beta chains reported below all come from one sample, sequenced in a study of breast tumors, draining lymph nodes, adjacent tissues (dated by TCRdb to about 2016). The method behind the library was multiplex PCR. The sequencer listed for this sample is Illumina HiSeq 2000. TCRdb reprocessing: public reads trimmed at Q25 with fastp, clones called with MiXCR, in-frame beta chains kept. Each CDR3 protein gets just one entry, which takes the most common genes and DNA from the rows behind it. The table for this sample lists 150,000 to 200,000 distinct CDR3 sequences; roughly 30% of them were counted only once. The ten most abundant clones make up approximately 4.2% of the sample. The lymph node samples were taken from the axillary draining lymph nodes of breast cancer patients. Sequencing was done on a sample of axillary lymph node tissue. Receptors originate from a female donor with breast cancer. Some clones in this sample may be carry-over from other donors' samples.

The rearrangement joins TRBV13 to TRBJ2-1, with a weak D call TRBD1 (5 bases). The CDR3 sequence is 17 residues long. In germline, CDR1 is PRHDT, CDR2 FYEKMQ (reference sequence). The V and J ends lost 2 bases and 6 bases respectively, with 20 bases between them. The CDR3 nucleotides are TGTGCCAGCAGCTTACCCCCCGGAAGGGGCAGGATCAATGAGCAGTTCTTC. Amino acid sequence: CASSLPPGRGRINEQFF.

This clonotype was seen repeatedly, ten times or more. The rearrangement uses TRBV6-2 or TRBV6-3 and TRBJ1-5, with a tentative D call TRBD1 (5 bases). CDR3 length equals 15 residues. Trimming removed 6 bases from V and 0 bases from J, with 12 bases in between. Germline CDR1 reads MNHEY; CDR2 reads SVGEGT. The CDR3 region has the DNA TGTGCCAGCAGCCGCGGGGGAGATAGCAATCAGCCCCAGCATTTT. Its protein is CASSRGGDSNQPQHF.